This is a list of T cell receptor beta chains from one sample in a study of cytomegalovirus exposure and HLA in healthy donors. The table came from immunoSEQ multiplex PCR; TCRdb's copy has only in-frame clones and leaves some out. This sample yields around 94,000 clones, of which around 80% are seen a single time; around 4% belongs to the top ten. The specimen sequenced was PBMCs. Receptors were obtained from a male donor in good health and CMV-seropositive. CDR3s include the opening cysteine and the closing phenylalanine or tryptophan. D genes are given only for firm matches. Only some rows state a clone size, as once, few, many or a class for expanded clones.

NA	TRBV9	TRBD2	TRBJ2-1	TGTGCCAGCAGCGTAGATAGCGGGAGATACAATGAGCAGTTCTTC	CASSVDSGRYNEQFF
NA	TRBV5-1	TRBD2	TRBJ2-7	TGCGCCAGCAATAGCGGGGGGCCCTACGAGCAGTACTTC	CASNSGGPYEQYF
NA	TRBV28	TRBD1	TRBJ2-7	TGTGCCAGCACCCATGAGGGGACAGGGACCCACGAGCAGTACTTC	CASTHEGTGTHEQYF
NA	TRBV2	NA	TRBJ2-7	TGTGCCAGCAGAGGGGTGGCCTACGAGCAGTACTTC	CASRGVAYEQYF
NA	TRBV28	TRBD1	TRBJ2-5	TGTGCCAGCAGTTCACTTCCCGGGACAGATGTATTACCTATTTCAGAGACCCAGTACTTC	CASSSLPGTDVLPISETQYF
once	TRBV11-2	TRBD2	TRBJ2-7	TGTGCCAGCAGCCCCCCATCCGCACTAGCGCACCACTCCTACGAGCAGTACTTC	CASSPPSALAHHSYEQYF
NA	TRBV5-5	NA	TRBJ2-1	TGTGCCAGCACGGGTCGGGAGCGCCTCCCCAATGAGCAGTTCTTC	CASTGRERLPNEQFF
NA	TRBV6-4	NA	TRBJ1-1	TGTGCCAGCAGTGAGGGCAGGGGCGGCACTGAAGCTTTCTTT	CASSEGRGGTEAFF
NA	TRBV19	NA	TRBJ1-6	TGTGCCAGTACTATGACAGGTTCTAACTCACCCCTCCACTTT	CASTMTGSNSPLHF
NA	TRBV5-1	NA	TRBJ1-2	TGCGCCAGCAGCTTGGGACAGAGATATGGCTACACCTTC	CASSLGQRYGYTF